This entry features one T cell receptor beta chain sequence. What it recognizes is unknown. This sample is drawn from a study of T-cell memory formation after mild COVID-19. TCRdb reprocessed the 5' RACE reads via MiXCR and lists one record per CDR3 protein. The sample shows 340,000 or so distinct CDR3 sequences, 10% to 15% of them seen only once. Study-wide findings and caveats: While clones contracting from day 15 to 85 were balanced between CD4 and CD8, later expanders leaned CD4+.

This CDR3 has 16 amino acids. V was trimmed by 0 bases and J by 2 bases, leaving 12 bases between them. CDR1 and CDR2 (germline): MGHRA, YSYEKL. This sequence joins TRBV4-1 and TRBJ2-3, with D hard to call. Material: PBMCs or a T cell subset sorted from them (not recorded which). This TCR derives from a man aged 18 to 29 who had mild COVID-19 (a few samples of this study predate the infection). Cell type and time point are not known. This chain's CDR3 is CASSQEVWPNTDTQYF. CDR3 nucleotide sequence: TGCGCCAGCAGCCAAGAGGTCTGGCCGAACACAGATACGCAGTATTTT.